This is a list of T cell receptor beta chains from one sample in a study of radiotherapy plus CTLA-4 blockade in lung cancer. Clones were sequenced by immunoSEQ multiplex PCR, and TCRdb holds only the in-frame ones, with some missing. This table holds more than 95,000 clones, roughly 79% found once. The sample in question was peripheral blood, obtained from a patient treated with radiotherapy plus ipilimumab. All receptors derive from a human donor with non-small cell lung cancer who had a partial response to radiotherapy plus ipilimumab. Some clones in this sample may be carry-over from other donors' samples. Both conserved end residues are part of each CDR3. D genes are given only for firm matches. Size values are once, few and many counts, or a class for expanded clones, and some rows have none.

NA,NA,TRBV28,TRBJ1-5,TGTGCCAGCAGTCCAGTAAATAGCAATCAGCCCCAGCATTTT,CASSPVNSNQPQHF
NA,NA,TRBV25-1,TRBJ1-4,TGTGCCAGCAGTGAATACCTAAATGAAAAACTGTTTTTT,CASSEYLNEKLFF
NA,few,TRBV4-3,TRBJ1-3,TGCGCCAGCAGCCCTCGAGTGTCCCTCTCTGGAAACACCATATATTTT,CASSPRVSLSGNTIYF
NA,NA,TRBV5-1,TRBJ2-5,TGCGCCAGCAGCTTAACTCTGGGCGAAGAGACCCAGTACTTC,CASSLTLGEETQYF
TRBD1,NA,TRBV2,TRBJ1-6,TGTGCCAGCAGCCGGGACAGGGCTCCACCCCTCCACTTT,CASSRDRAPPLHF
TRBD2,NA,TRBV2,TRBJ2-5,TGTGCCAGCATACAAGGGAGGGCCTCGGGGACCCAGTACTTC,CASIQGRASGTQYF
NA,NA,TRBV7-9,TRBJ1-1,TGTGCCAGCAGCTCGAGGGTTGGGCCGAACACTGAAGCTTTCTTT,CASSSRVGPNTEAFF
TRBD1,NA,TRBV11-2,TRBJ1-1,TGTGCCAGCAGCTTCGGGGACAGGGGGCGCCCCCAGACTGAAGCTTTCTTT,CASSFGDRGRPQTEAFF
NA,NA,TRBV28,TRBJ2-5,TGTGCCAGCAGTACGCGGCAGGGACAAGAGACCCAGTACTTC,CASSTRQGQETQYF
TRBD1,NA,TRBV6-5,TRBJ2-7,TGTGCCAGCAGTTACGGGACAGGGAGTACCTACGAGCAGTACTTC,CASSYGTGSTYEQYF
NA,once,TRBV19,TRBJ2-6,TGTGCCAGTAGTAAAGCGGGACATGACTCTGGGGCCAACGTCCTGACTTTC,CASSKAGHDSGANVLTF
NA,NA,TRBV6-5,TRBJ2-7,TGTGCCAGCAGTTCCCCACAACCTCGGGGTACCTACGAGCAGTACTTC,CASSSPQPRGTYEQYF
NA,NA,TRBV28,TRBJ1-2,TGTGCCAGCAGGGTACAGGAACCCTATGGCTACACCTTC,CASRVQEPYGYTF
TRBD1,NA,TRBV6-1,TRBJ2-5,TGTGCCAGCAGTGACAGAGGGGGCCCGGTGGAGACCCAGTACTTC,CASSDRGGPVETQYF
TRBD1,NA,TRBV6-1,TRBJ2-7,TGTGCCAGCAGTGAACCAGGGGGAGCCTCCTACGAGCAGTACTTC,CASSEPGGASYEQYF
NA,few,TRBV6-5,TRBJ1-6,TGTGCCAGCAGCAGCAGGGTTGACGGGTATTCACCCCTCCACTTT,CASSSRVDGYSPLHF
TRBD1,NA,TRBV7-9,TRBJ1-4,TGTGCCAGCAGCTTAGGTGGGACAGGTGGGGAAAAACTGTTTTTT,CASSLGGTGGEKLFF
NA,many,TRBV4-3,TRBJ1-3,TGCGCCAGCAGCCACAGAACAGGGAACAGAAACACCATATATTTT,CASSHRTGNRNTIYF
TRBD1,NA,TRBV7-9,TRBJ1-1,TGTGCCAGCAGCTTAGGAACAGGGGTAGAAGCTTTCTTT,CASSLGTGVEAFF
TRBD1,NA,TRBV5-1,TRBJ2-1,TGCGCCAGCAGCTTCGGGACAGGGCAATACAATGAGCAGTTCTTC,CASSFGTGQYNEQFF
TRBD1,NA,TRBV7-8,TRBJ1-1,TGTGCCAGCAGACTCGACAGGGCTTCGAACACTGAAGCTTTCTTT,CASRLDRASNTEAFF
NA,NA,TRBV28,TRBJ1-4,TGTGCCAGCAGAGTTTCCGAATGGGGGCGCCCTACAACCCATTTT,CASRVSEWGRPTTHF